Listed here are 22 T cell receptor beta chains from one sample, sequenced in a study of cytomegalovirus exposure and HLA in healthy donors. It was with 60 Vbeta and 13 Jbeta primers that the PCR ran. The data were produced by immunoSEQ multiplex PCR, yet TCRdb's version contains in-frame clones alone and is incomplete. The table has roughly 120,000 clones, 74% seen once. Sequencing was done on a sample of PBMCs. These TCRs come from a woman between 50 and 59 years old in good health and CMV-seropositive.

The chain's CDR3 is CASSSPGTGRQDSEQFF. CDR3 bases: TGCGCCAGCAGCTCTCCGGGGACGGGGAGGCAGGATAGTGAGCAGTTCTTC. J is TRBJ2-1 and V is TRBV5-1; maybe TRBD2 (6 bases). Germline V CDR1 and CDR2: SGHRS, YFSETQ. V dropped 3 bases and J dropped 9 bases, with 25 bases sitting between them. The CDR3 covers 17 residues. Full variable domain (missing parts from reference TRBV5-1 and TRBJ2-1): KAGVTQTPRYLIKTRGQQVTLSCSPISGHRSVSWYQQTPGQGLQFLFEYFSETQRNKGNFPGRFSGRQFSNSRSEMNVSTLELGDSALYLCASSSPGTGRQDSEQFFGPGTRLTVL.

The chain carries TRBV10-3 and TRBJ1-2; no clear D. Trimming removed 11 bases from V and 8 bases from J, with 21 bases in between. CDR3 size: 13 residues. Germline V gene sequence: CDR1 ENHRY, CDR2 SYGVKD. CDR3 sequence (DNA): TGTGCCTCTTCGGGCCTCCGGGAGGAAGGCTACACCTTC. It codes for CASSGLREEGYTF.

This chain uses TRBV29-1 with TRBJ1-5; 7 bases match TRBD1. The V and J ends lost 7 bases and 0 bases, in that order; junction bases with no gene match: 6. The CDR3 has 14 residues. The germline gives CDR1 SQVTM, CDR2 ANQGSEA. CDR3 sequence: CSGDRSNSNQPQHF. In DNA form, the CDR3 reads TGCAGCGGGGACAGATCAAATAGCAATCAGCCCCAGCATTTT. The complete variable domain, with remaining parts taken from reference TRBV29-1 and TRBJ1-5, reads SAVISQKPSRDICQRGTSLTIQCQVDSQVTMMFWYRQQPGQSLTLIATANQGSEATYESGFVIDKFPISRPNLTFSTLTVSNMSPEDSSIYLCSGDRSNSNQPQHFGDGTRLSIL.

This chain uses TRBV10-3 with TRBJ1-1; D uncertain. The CDR3 spans 12 residues. The V gene lost 4 bases and the J gene lost 3 bases, with 6 bases spanning the gap. Germline V CDR1 and CDR2: ENHRY, SYGVKD. For the CDR3, the DNA is TGTGCCATCAGTGCGGTAGACACTGAAGCTTTCTTT. Protein: CAISAVDTEAFF.

This clone was counted a single time. J is TRBJ2-7 and V is TRBV20-1; D call uncertain. From germline, CDR1 is DFQATT and CDR2 SNEGSKA (reference sequence). CDR3 length equals 11 residues. V was shortened by 5 bases and J by 3 bases, with 8 bases between the two germline ends. CDR3 DNA sequence: TGCAGTGCTCCCCGTCTCTACGAGCAGTACTTC. Translating gives CSAPRLYEQYF.

This clone was recorded a few times. The DNA of the CDR3 is TGTGCCAGCAGTTTATCGAGGCTTTTAAGCTCCTACAATGAGCAGTTCTTC. It specifies CASSLSRLLSSYNEQFF. The chain employs TRBV27 and TRBJ2-1; D not certain. The germline gives CDR1 MNHEY, CDR2 SMNVEV (reference sequence). The length of the CDR3 is 17 residues. V lost 0 bases and J lost 0, with 12 bases in between.

The chain has TRBV9 and TRBJ2-3, with 12 bases lining up with TRBD1. Trimming took 0 bases from V and 5 from J; bases not matched to a gene: 7. Germline CDR1 SGDLS, CDR2 YYNGEE. This CDR3 is 17 amino acids long. In DNA, the CDR3 is TGTGCCAGCAGCGTAGCCCCGGGACAGGGGGCAGGAGATACGCAGTATTTT. Amino acid sequence: CASSVAPGQGAGDTQYF.

This rearrangement joins TRBV7-3 to TRBJ2-1; 8 positions match TRBD2. The CDR3 spans 15 residues. Per the germline V gene, CDR1 is SGHTA and CDR2 is FQGTGA. Trimming at V came to 5 bases and at J to 2 bases, leaving 5 bases not matched to a gene. Here the CDR3 DNA reads TGTGCCAGCAGCACCACGGGGGGGCCCTACAATGAGCAGTTCTTC. It specifies CASSTTGGPYNEQFF.

There are a few counts of this clone. V is TRBV27 and J is TRBJ1-2; D is unclear. CDR3 length: 14 residues. Germline values: CDR1 MNHEY, CDR2 SMNVEV (reference sequence). V dropped 4 bases and J dropped 8 bases, with 17 bases sitting between them. CDR3: CASSSTIPLTGYTF. The CDR3 nucleotides are TGTGCCAGCAGTTCCACAATCCCCTTAACCGGCTACACCTTC.

The chain joins TRBV4-2 to TRBJ1-6, with D perhaps TRBD1 (6 bases). Germline V gene data show CDR1 as LGHNA and CDR2 as YNFKEQ. The V end lost 1 base, the J end lost 7 bases, and 14 bases lay between the germline ends. CDR3 length: 16 amino acids. The CDR3 region has the DNA TGTGCCAGCAGCCAAGGGCCCCAGGGGAACAATTCACCCCTCCACTTT. Protein sequence: CASSQGPQGNNSPLHF.

This rearrangement joins TRBV7-9 to TRBJ2-1; 7 bases are shared with TRBD2. Per the germline V gene, CDR1 is SEHNR and CDR2 is FQNEAQ (reference sequence). The V segment lost 5 bases and the J segment 7 bases; nucleotides outside the gene matches: 11. The CDR3 runs to 15 residues. CDR3: CASSGWTRPNNEQFF. The DNA of the CDR3 is TGTGCCAGCAGCGGTTGGACTAGGCCTAATAATGAGCAGTTCTTC.

A few counts support this clone. V usage is TRBV9 and J usage is TRBJ1-1; D may be TRBD1 (6 bases). This CDR3 is 14 amino acids long. Germline values: CDR1 SGDLS, CDR2 YYNGEE. Trimming took 3 bases from V and 5 from J, leaving 14 bases between them. As DNA, the CDR3 is TGTGCCAGCAGCGGAGGGGGGGTCGGTACTGAAGCTTTCTTT. This gives the protein CASSGGGVGTEAFF. Together with reference TRBV9 and TRBJ1-1, the CDR3 gives the full variable domain: DSGVTQTPKHLITATGQRVTLRCSPRSGDLSVYWYQQSLDQGLQFLIQYYNGEERAKGNILERFSAQQFPDLHSELNLSSLELGDSALYFCASSGGGVGTEAFFGQGTRLTVV.

The chain combines TRBV7-6 with TRBJ2-2; 7 bases match TRBD2. Germline lookup yields CDR1 SGHVS and CDR2 FNYEAQ. V gave up 5 bases and J gave up 5 bases; unmatched junction bases: 11. The CDR3 covers 16 residues. For the CDR3, the DNA is TGTGCCAGCAGCCTTTATTCCGCGCGGGGGACCGGGGAGCTGTTTTTT. This gives the protein CASSLYSARGTGELFF.

This chain connects TRBV7-3 to TRBJ1-5; 7 bases are a match to TRBD1. Germline CDR1 and CDR2: SGHTA and FQGTGA. This CDR3 comprises 13 residues. Losses at the gene ends were 6 bases for V and 6 bases for J; bases not matched to a gene: 5. The DNA for the CDR3 is TGTGCCAGCAGTACAGGGGAGGCTCAGCCCCAGCATTTT. It yields the protein CASSTGEAQPQHF.

This sequence joins TRBV27 and TRBJ1-2; D remains unclear. This CDR3 is 13 amino acids long. V was shortened by 5 bases and J by 4 bases, with 11 bases between the two germline ends. Looked up from germline, CDR1 is MNHEY and CDR2 is SMNVEV (reference sequence). CDR3 sequence: CASSHFDTYGYTF. The CDR3 nucleotides read TGTGCCAGCAGTCACTTCGACACCTATGGCTACACCTTC.

The rearrangement joins TRBV7-2 to TRBJ1-6, with D uncertain. This CDR3 is 14 amino acids long. With 4 bases removed from V and 14 bases from J, the gap between germline ends came to 18 bases. Germline loops: CDR1 SGHTA, CDR2 FQGNSA. The CDR3 protein is CASSSDFDGEALHF. CDR3 nucleotides: TGTGCCAGCAGCTCCGACTTTGACGGAGAAGCCCTCCACTTT.

The rearrangement joins TRBV9 to TRBJ2-2; no clear D. With 0 bases removed from V and 0 bases from J, the gap between germline ends came to 3 bases. The CDR3 runs 14 residues. The V gene's germline CDR1 is SGDLS and CDR2 YYNGEE. The CDR3 reads CASSVATNTGELFF. As DNA, the CDR3 is TGTGCCAGCAGCGTAGCTACGAACACCGGGGAGCTGTTTTTT.

The chain employs TRBV10-3 and TRBJ2-5, with 7 bases lining up with TRBD2. The CDR3 contains 15 residues. CDR1 ENHRY and CDR2 SYGVKD come from the germline V gene. Germline trimming cut 4 bases from V and 5 bases from J; bases unmatched to any gene: 10. The CDR3 loop is CAISGSRAAGETQYF. The CDR3 coding sequence is TGTGCCATCAGTGGTAGCAGGGCAGCGGGGGAGACCCAGTACTTC.

The chain joins TRBV28 to TRBJ1-6; no clear D. The CDR3 totals 14 residues. Germline values: CDR1 MDHEN, CDR2 SYDVKM. V lost 3 bases and J 7 bases, leaving 10 bases between the germline ends. The DNA for the CDR3 is TGTGCCAGCAGTTTCTTTCGGAGGAATTCACCCCTCCACTTT. This translates into CASSFFRRNSPLHF.

The chain employs TRBV28 and TRBJ2-1, with 15 bases lining up with TRBD2. This CDR3 is 16 amino acids long. Per germline, CDR1 MDHEN and CDR2 SYDVKM. Trimming removed 5 bases from V and 7 bases from J; junction bases left unmatched: 6. The CDR3 bases are TGTGCCAGCAGTCGACGGACTAGCGGGGGGGTTAATGAGCAGTTCTTC. Its translation: CASSRRTSGGVNEQFF.

The chain recombines TRBV28 with TRBJ1-2, with D tentatively TRBD1 (5 bases). Germline V gene data show CDR1 as MDHEN and CDR2 as SYDVKM. The CDR3 is 12 amino acids. V shed 7 bases and J shed 5 bases, with 11 bases lying between them. The CDR3: CASNDRLYGYTF. In DNA form, the CDR3 reads TGTGCCAGCAACGACAGATTATATGGCTACACCTTC.

The chain joins TRBV25-1 to TRBJ1-2; D possibly corresponds to TRBD1 (5 bases). V lost 3 bases and J lost 4, with 24 bases in between. Per the germline V gene, CDR1 is MGHDK and CDR2 is SYGVNS. The CDR3 extends over 18 amino acids. The CDR3 sequence is CASSESLRPRTNIYGYTF. Here the CDR3 DNA reads TGTGCCAGCAGTGAGTCGCTTAGACCGCGGACAAACATCTATGGCTACACCTTC.